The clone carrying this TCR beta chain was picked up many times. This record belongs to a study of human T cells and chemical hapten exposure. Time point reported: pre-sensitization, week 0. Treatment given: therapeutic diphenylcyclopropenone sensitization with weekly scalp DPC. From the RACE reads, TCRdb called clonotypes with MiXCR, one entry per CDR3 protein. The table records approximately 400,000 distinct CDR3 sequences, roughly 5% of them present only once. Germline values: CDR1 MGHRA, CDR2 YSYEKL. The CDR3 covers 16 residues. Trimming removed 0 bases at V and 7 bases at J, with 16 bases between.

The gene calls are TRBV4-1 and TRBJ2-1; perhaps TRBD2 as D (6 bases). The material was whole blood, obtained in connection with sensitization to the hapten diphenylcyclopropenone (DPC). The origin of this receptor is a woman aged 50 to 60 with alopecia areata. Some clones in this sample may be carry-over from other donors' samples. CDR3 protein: CASSQETGVRVNEQFF. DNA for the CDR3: TGCGCCAGCAGCCAAGAAACGGGGGTTCGGGTAAATGAGCAGTTCTTC.